This T cell receptor (beta chain) comes out of a study of T-cell memory formation after mild COVID-19. TCRdb used MiXCR to reprocess the 5' RACE reads, holding one entry per CDR3 protein. The sample consists of about 450,000 distinct CDR3 sequences, more than 20% of them appearing once. Concerning this clonotype itself: As yet, its antigen is unknown. The junction differs from germline at one of its ends, possibly a read error.

The CDR3 is 13 amino acids. Whole-study results and caveats: Contracting clones from day 15 to 85 showed balanced CD4/CD8; later expanders favored CD4+. Contracting CD8+ clones were enriched in EMRA, CD4+ mainly in CM and EM.

Material: PBMCs or a T cell subset sorted from them (not recorded which). This chain uses TRBV12-3 or TRBV12-4 with TRBJ1-2, with D unresolved. The receptor was isolated from an adult woman who had mild COVID-19 (a few samples of this study predate the infection). Cell type and time point are not known. The CDR3 DNA is TGTGCCAGCAGTTTGTCCGAGGTTGGTCAGGTCACTTTC. Its protein is CASSLSEVGQVTF.